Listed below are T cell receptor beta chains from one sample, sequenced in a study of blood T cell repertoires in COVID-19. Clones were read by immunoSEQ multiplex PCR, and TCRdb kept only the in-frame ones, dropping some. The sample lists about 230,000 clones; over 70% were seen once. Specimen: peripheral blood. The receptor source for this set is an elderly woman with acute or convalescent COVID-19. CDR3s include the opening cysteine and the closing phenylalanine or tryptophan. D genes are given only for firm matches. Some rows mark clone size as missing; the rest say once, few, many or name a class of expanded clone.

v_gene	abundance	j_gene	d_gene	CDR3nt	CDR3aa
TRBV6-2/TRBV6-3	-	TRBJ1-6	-	TGTGCCAGCAGTCACCTCGGACAGAGTTATAATTCACCCCTCCACTTT	CASSHLGQSYNSPLHF
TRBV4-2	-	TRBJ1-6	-	TGTGCCAGCAGCCAAGAAGTGGACTCCCGGACTTCACCCCTCCACTTT	CASSQEVDSRTSPLHF
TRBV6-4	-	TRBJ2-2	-	TGTGCCAGCAGTCCCTGGGGGGACCCCTCGGACACCGGGGAGCTGTTTTTT	CASSPWGDPSDTGELFF
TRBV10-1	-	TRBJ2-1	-	TGCGCCAGCAGTGAGGATCCCGGGGGCTCCTACAATGAGCAGTTCTTC	CASSEDPGGSYNEQFF
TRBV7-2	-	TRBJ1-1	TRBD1	TGTGCCAGCAGCTTAGATGCAGGGGGCATGAACACTGAAGCTTTCTTT	CASSLDAGGMNTEAFF
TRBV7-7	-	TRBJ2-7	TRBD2	TGTGCCAGCAGCCCTAGTGCGGGGGGGGAGCAGTACTTC	CASSPSAGGEQYF
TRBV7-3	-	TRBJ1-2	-	TGTGCCAGCAGCCTCGCCGCGGGGGTTTCGGAAGGCTACACCTTC	CASSLAAGVSEGYTF
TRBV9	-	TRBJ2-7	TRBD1	TGTGCCAGCAGCGTAGGTTGGGACAGGGACGGCGAGCAGTACTTC	CASSVGWDRDGEQYF
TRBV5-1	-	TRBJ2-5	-	TGCGCCAGCAGCAATGACAGGACCGGGACCCAGTACTTC	CASSNDRTGTQYF
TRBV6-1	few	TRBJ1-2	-	TGTGCCAGCAGTGAGCGGGGGGACTATGGCTACACCTTC	CASSERGDYGYTF
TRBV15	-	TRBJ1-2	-	TGTGCCACCAGCGGGATGACGGGAAACTATGGCTACACCTTC	CATSGMTGNYGYTF
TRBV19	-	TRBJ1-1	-	TGTGCCAGTAGTATCGGGTCGGCCATAAGCGACACTGAAGCTTTCTTT	CASSIGSAISDTEAFF
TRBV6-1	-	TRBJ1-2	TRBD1	TGTGCCAGCAGTGAATTTCGGCAGGGGGCTAACTATGGCTACACCTTC	CASSEFRQGANYGYTF
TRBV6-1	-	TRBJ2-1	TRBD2	TGTGCCAGCAGTGAAACGGGACTAGCGGCTCTCGGGCAGTTCTTC	CASSETGLAALGQFF
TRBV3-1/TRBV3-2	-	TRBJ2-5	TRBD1	TGTGCCAGCAGCCAAGGCTGGACAGGGAAAGAGACCCAGTACTTC	CASSQGWTGKETQYF
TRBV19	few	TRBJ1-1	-	TGTGCCAGTAGTAATGTAGGGGTAGGGGACACTGAAGCTTTCTTT	CASSNVGVGDTEAFF
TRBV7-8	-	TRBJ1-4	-	TGTGCCAGCAGCTTCACGAGGGGGGGGCGAGGGAAAGGTGAAAAACTGTTTTTT	CASSFTRGGRGKGEKLFF
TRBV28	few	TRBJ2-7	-	TGTGCCAGCAGTTTATCTAGGGGTTCCGGCTACGAGCAGTACTTC	CASSLSRGSGYEQYF
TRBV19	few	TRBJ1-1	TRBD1	TGTGCCAGTAGGAGACAGGGGGCGTCTGAAGCTTTCTTT	CASRRQGASEAFF
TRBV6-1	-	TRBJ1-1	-	TGTGCCAGCAGTGAATATATGATCGAGGGCACTGAAGCTTTCTTT	CASSEYMIEGTEAFF